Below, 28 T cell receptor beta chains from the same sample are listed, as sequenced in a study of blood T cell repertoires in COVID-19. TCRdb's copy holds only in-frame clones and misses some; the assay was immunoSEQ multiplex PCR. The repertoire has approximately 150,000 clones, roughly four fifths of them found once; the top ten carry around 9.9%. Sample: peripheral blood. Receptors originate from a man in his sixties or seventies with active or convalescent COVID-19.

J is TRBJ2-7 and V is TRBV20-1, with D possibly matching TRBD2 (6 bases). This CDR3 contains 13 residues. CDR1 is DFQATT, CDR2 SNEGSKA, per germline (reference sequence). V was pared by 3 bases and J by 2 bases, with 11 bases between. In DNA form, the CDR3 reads TGCAGTGCTAGTCCCGCTAGCGCCTACGAGCAGTACTTC. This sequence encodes CSASPASAYEQYF.

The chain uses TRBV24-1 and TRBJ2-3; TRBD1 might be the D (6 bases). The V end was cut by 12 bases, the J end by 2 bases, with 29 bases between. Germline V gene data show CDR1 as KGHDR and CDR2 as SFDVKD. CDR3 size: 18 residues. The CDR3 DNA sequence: TGTGCCTTCCAGAGAACAGGGATCAGAGTAAAAGACACAGATACGCAGTATTTT. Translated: CAFQRTGIRVKDTDTQYF.

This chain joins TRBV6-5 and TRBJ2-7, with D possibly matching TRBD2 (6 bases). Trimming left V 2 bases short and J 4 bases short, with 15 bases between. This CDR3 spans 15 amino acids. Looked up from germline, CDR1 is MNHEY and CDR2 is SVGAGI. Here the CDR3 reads CASSYGVRAGYEQYF. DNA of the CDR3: TGTGCCAGCAGTTACGGGGTCAGGGCGGGGTACGAGCAGTACTTC.

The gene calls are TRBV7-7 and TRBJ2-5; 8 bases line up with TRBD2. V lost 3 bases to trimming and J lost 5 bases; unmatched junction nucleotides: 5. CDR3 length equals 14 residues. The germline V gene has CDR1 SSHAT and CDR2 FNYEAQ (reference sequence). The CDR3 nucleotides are TGTGCCAGCAGCTTCGGGGGGGCTCGGGAGACCCAGTACTTC. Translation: CASSFGGARETQYF.

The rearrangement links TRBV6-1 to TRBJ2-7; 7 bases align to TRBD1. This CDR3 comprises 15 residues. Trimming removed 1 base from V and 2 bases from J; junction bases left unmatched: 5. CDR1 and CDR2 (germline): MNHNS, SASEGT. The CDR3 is CASSEGSGGPYEQYF. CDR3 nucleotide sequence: TGTGCCAGCAGTGAAGGGTCAGGGGGTCCCTACGAGCAGTACTTC.

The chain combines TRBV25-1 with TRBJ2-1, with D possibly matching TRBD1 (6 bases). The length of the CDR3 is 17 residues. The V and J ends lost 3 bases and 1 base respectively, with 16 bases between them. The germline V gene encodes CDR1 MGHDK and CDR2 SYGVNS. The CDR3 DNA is TGTGCCAGCAGTGACCACAGGGTGACAAATTCCTACAATGAGCAGTTCTTC. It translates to CASSDHRVTNSYNEQFF.

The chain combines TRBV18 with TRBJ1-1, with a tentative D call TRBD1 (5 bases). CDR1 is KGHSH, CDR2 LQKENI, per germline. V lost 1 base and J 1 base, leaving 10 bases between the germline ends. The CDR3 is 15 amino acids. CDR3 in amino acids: CASSPHRQGNTEAFF. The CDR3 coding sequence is TGTGCCAGCTCACCACACCGTCAGGGGAACACTGAAGCTTTCTTT.

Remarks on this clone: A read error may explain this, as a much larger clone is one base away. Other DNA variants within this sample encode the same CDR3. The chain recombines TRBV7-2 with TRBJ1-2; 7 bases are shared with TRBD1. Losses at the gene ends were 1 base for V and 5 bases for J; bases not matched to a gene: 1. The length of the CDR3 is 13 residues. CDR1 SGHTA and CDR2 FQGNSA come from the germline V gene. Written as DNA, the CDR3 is TGTGCCAGCAGCTTAGGACAGGGATATGGCTACACCTTC. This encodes CASSLGQGYGYTF.

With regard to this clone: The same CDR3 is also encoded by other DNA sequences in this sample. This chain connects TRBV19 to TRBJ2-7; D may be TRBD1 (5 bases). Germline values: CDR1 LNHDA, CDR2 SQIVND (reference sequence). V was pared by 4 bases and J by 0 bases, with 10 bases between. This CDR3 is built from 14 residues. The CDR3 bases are TGTGCCAGTAGTACCCCAGGGCTCTCCTACGAGCAGTACTTC. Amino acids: CASSTPGLSYEQYF.

The DNA for the CDR3 is TGTGCCTGGAGTGTGATGACAGGGGCGGGTGAAAAACTGTTTTTT. Encoded protein: CAWSVMTGAGEKLFF. V is TRBV30 and J is TRBJ1-4; the match to TRBD1 covers 8 bases. The CDR3 has 15 amino acids. V lost 0 bases, J lost 7 bases, and 7 bases stayed unmatched. Germline CDR1 is GTSNPN and CDR2 is SVGIG (reference sequence).

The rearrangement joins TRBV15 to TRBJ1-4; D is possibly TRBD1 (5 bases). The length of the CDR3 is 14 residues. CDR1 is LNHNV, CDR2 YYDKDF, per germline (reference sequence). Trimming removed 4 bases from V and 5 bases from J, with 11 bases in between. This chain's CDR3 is CATSTGGGNEKLFF. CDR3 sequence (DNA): TGTGCCACCAGCACTGGGGGGGGGAATGAAAAACTGTTTTTT.

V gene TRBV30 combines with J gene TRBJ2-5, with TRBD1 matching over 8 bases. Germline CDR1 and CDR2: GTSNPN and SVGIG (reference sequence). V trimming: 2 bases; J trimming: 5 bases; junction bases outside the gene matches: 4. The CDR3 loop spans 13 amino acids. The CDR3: CAWSPWTGETQYF. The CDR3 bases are TGTGCCTGGAGTCCATGGACAGGGGAGACCCAGTACTTC. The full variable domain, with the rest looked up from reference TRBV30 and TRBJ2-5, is SQTIHQWPATLVQPVGSPLSLECTVEGTSNPNLYWYRQAAGRGLQLLFYSVGIGQISSEVPQNLSASRPQDRQFILSSKKLLLSDSGFYLCAWSPWTGETQYFGPGTRLLVL.

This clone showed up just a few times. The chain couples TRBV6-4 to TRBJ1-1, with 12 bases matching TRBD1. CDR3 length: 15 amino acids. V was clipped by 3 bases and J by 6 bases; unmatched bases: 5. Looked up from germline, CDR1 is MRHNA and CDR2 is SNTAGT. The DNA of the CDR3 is TGTGCCAGCAGTGAAGGGACAGGGGGCGAATCTGAAGCTTTCTTT. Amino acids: CASSEGTGGESEAFF.

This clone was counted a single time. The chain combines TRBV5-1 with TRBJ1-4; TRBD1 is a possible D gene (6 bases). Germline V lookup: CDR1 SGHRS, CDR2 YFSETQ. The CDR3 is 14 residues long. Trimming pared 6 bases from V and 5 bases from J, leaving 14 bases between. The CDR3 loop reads CASTPGTMNEKLFF. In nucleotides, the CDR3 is TGCGCCAGCACCCCCGGGACAATGAATGAAAAACTGTTTTTT. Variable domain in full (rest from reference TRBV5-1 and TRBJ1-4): KAGVTQTPRYLIKTRGQQVTLSCSPISGHRSVSWYQQTPGQGLQFLFEYFSETQRNKGNFPGRFSGRQFSNSRSEMNVSTLELGDSALYLCASTPGTMNEKLFFGSGTQLSVL.

The CDR3 region has the DNA TGTGCCAGCAGTTCCCCGATGGGAGGGGGTCGGACTGGGGCCAACGTCCTGACTTTC. Encoded protein: CASSSPMGGGRTGANVLTF. The chain carries TRBV27 and TRBJ2-6; TRBD2 is a possible D gene (7 bases). V lost 4 bases and J lost 2, with 21 bases in between. The CDR3 has 19 amino acids. The germline gives CDR1 MNHEY, CDR2 SMNVEV (reference sequence).

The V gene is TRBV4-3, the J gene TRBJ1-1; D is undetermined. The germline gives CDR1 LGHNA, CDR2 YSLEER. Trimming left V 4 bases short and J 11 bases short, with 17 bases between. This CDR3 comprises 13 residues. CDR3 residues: CASSRDRTADAFF. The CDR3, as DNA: TGCGCCAGCAGCCGAGACCGGACTGCCGACGCTTTCTTT.

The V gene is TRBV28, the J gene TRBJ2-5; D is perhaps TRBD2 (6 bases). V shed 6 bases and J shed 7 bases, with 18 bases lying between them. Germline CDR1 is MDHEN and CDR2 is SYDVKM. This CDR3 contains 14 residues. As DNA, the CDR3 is TGTGCCAGCAGCCGCGGACTAAACGGCGGGACCCAGTACTTC. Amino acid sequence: CASSRGLNGGTQYF.

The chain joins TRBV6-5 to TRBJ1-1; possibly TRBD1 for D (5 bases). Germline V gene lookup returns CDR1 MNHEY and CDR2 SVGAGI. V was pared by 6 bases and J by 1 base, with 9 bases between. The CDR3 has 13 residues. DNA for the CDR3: TGTGCCAGCAGCTATCAGGGGAACACTGAAGCTTTCTTT. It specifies CASSYQGNTEAFF.

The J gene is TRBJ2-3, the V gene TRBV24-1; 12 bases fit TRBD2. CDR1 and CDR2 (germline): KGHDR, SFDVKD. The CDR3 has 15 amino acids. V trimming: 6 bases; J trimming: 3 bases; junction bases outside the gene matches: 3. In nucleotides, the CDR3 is TGTGCCACCAGTCCCGGACTAGCGGGGACAGATACGCAGTATTTT. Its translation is CATSPGLAGTDTQYF.

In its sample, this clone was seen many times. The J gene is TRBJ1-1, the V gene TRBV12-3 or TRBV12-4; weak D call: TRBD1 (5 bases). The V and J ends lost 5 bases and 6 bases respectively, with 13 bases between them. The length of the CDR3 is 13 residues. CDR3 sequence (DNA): TGTGCCAGCAGTAACAGGAGGGGCTCTGAAGCTTTCTTT. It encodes CASSNRRGSEAFF.

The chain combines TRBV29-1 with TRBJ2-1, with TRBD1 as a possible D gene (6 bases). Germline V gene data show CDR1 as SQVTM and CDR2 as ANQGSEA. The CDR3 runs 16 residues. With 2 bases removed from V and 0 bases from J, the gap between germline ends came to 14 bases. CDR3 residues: CSVEQPTGSSYNEQFF. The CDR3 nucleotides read TGCAGCGTTGAACAGCCGACAGGAAGCTCCTACAATGAGCAGTTCTTC.

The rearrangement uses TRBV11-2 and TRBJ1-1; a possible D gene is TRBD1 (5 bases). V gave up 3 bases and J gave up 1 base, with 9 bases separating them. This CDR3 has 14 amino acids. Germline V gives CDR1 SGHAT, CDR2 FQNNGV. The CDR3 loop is CASSFRQGNTEAFF. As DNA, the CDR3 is TGTGCCAGCAGCTTTAGGCAGGGGAACACTGAAGCTTTCTTT.

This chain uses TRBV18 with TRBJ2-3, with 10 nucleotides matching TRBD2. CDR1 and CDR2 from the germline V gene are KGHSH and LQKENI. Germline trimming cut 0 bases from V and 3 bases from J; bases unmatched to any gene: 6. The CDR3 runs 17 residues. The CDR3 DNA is TGTGCCAGCTCACCACCGGGAGCGGGAGGGAGGACAGATACGCAGTATTTT. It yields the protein CASSPPGAGGRTDTQYF.

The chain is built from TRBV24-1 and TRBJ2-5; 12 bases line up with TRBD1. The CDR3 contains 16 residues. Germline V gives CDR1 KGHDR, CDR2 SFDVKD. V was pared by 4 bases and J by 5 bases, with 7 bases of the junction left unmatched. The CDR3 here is CATSEGTGGRWETQYF. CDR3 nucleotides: TGTGCCACCAGTGAAGGGACAGGGGGCAGATGGGAGACCCAGTACTTC.

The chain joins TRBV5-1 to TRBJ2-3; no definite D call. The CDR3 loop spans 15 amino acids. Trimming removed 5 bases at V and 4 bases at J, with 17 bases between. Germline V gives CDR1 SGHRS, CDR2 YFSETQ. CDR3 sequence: CASREAAAVADTQYF. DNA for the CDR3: TGCGCCAGCAGAGAGGCCGCGGCCGTCGCAGATACGCAGTATTTT.

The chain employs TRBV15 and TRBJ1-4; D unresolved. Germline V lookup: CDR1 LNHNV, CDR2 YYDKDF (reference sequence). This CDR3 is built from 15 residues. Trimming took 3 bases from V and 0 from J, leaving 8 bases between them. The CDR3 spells CATSRLVATNEKLFF. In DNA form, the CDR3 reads TGTGCCACCAGCAGGCTAGTTGCAACTAATGAAAAACTGTTTTTT.

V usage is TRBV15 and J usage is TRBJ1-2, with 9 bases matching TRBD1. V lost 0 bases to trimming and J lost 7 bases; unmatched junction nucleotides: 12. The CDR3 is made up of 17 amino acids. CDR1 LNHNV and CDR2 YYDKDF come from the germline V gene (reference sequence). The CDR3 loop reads CATSRDRFVGQGSGYTF. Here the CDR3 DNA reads TGTGCCACCAGCAGAGATCGATTCGTCGGACAGGGGTCTGGCTACACCTTC.

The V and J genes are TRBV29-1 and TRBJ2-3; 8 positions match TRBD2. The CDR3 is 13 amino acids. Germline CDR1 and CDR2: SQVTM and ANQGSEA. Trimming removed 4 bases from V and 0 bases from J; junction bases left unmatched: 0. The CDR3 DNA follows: TGCAGCGTTGTAGCGGGGAGCACAGATACGCAGTATTTT. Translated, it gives CSVVAGSTDTQYF.